The clone carrying this TCR beta chain was counted between two and nine times. Its antigen is undetermined. Cultured CD4+ T cell DNA underwent sequencing with the Oncomine TCR Beta short-read assay. Genomic DNA from cultured CD4+ T cells was extracted. TCRdb re-called the PCR reads with MiXCR, one entry per CDR3 protein. The sample holds 8,000 to 10,000 distinct CDR3 sequences, approximately 37% seen once. This sample was taken from a study of vaccination and CD4 T cells after COVID-19. Notes on the study in general: Relatively small numbers of convalescent patients were studied, with no early post-infection timepoints included.

Trimming cost V 5 bases and J 4 bases, with 8 bases left between them. CDR1 is SGHTA, CDR2 FQGNSA, per germline. CDR3 length: 12 amino acids. Treatment in this sample: roughly ten-day PBMC culture with coronavirus spike peptide pools or control peptides (ViraFEST assay). The unexposed donor provided CD4+ T cells, which were taken before the COVID-19 pandemic (2011-2018). TCRs were sequenced by ViraFEST after antigen-specific T cells had been expanded with peptide pools. The sample taken for sequencing was CD4+ T cells from blood, cultured in vitro. V usage is TRBV7-2 and J usage is TRBJ1-2, with D possibly being TRBD1 (5 bases). This TCR derives from a human donor in good health. In DNA form, the CDR3 reads TGTGCCAGCAGCCCCGGGGCCTATGGCTACACCTTC. Its translation: CASSPGAYGYTF.